The 13 T cell receptor beta chains in this list originate from one sample, sequenced in a study of blood T cell repertoires in COVID-19. Sequenced by immunoSEQ multiplex PCR; TCRdb stores in-frame clones only, minus some. There are 110,000 or so clones in the sample; roughly 84% occur only once, and under 4% lies in the top ten. The sample was peripheral blood. These receptor sequences come from a middle-aged man with acute or convalescent COVID-19.

The rearrangement links TRBV24-1 to TRBJ2-7; D gene unclear. Germline CDR1 and CDR2: KGHDR and SFDVKD. The CDR3 length is 13 residues. Deletions cut 4 bases from V and 5 bases from J, with 11 bases between. The CDR3 here is CATSDSHSDEQYF. In DNA form, the CDR3 reads TGTGCCACCAGTGACTCCCACAGTGACGAGCAGTACTTC.

The chain combines TRBV12-3 or TRBV12-4 with TRBJ1-4; no firm D call. The CDR3 is 13 amino acids. V was clipped by 3 bases and J by 8 bases, with 10 bases between them. The CDR3 nucleotides read TGTGCCAGCAGTTTGAGACGCGGCGAAAAACTGTTTTTT. Amino acids: CASSLRRGEKLFF.

This clone showed up just once. This sequence joins TRBV20-1 and TRBJ1-1; possibly TRBD1 for D (5 bases). This CDR3 has 14 residues. The germline gives CDR1 DFQATT, CDR2 SNEGSKA (reference sequence). V was cut by 3 bases and J by 4 bases, with 15 bases left in between. The CDR3 sequence: CSASGQGGGTEAFF. Here the CDR3 DNA reads TGCAGTGCTAGTGGGCAGGGAGGCGGCACTGAAGCTTTCTTT.

This chain links TRBV7-8 with TRBJ1-5, with 7 bases identical to TRBD1. The CDR3 is 19 amino acids. Germline V gene data show CDR1 as SGHVS and CDR2 as FQNEAQ. J was trimmed by 1 base and V by 2 bases; bases with no gene match: 14. The CDR3 region is CASSLRGKRDRESNQPQHF. CDR3 sequence (DNA): TGTGCCAGCAGCTTACGTGGAAAAAGAGACAGGGAAAGCAATCAGCCCCAGCATTTT.

This clone came up a few times. The genes are TRBV9 and TRBJ2-7; D perhaps matches TRBD2 (6 bases). V lost 2 bases, J lost 5 bases, and 20 bases lay in between. In germline, CDR1 is SGDLS, CDR2 YYNGEE. The CDR3 is made up of 16 amino acids. The CDR3 sequence is CASSVDGDSLLNEQYF. In DNA form, the CDR3 reads TGTGCCAGCAGCGTCGACGGGGACTCCCTGTTGAACGAGCAGTACTTC.

The chain recombines TRBV5-8 with TRBJ1-6; D is unresolved. The CDR3 has 13 residues. Germline V gene lookup returns CDR1 SGHTS and CDR2 YDEGEE. Trimming left V 0 bases short and J 8 bases short, with 6 bases between. Here the CDR3 reads CASSLAGDSPLHF. The CDR3 DNA reads TGTGCCAGCAGCTTGGCCGGGGATTCACCCCTCCACTTT. Full variable domain (remainder filled in from reference TRBV5-8 and TRBJ1-6): EAGVTQSPTHLIKTRGQQATLRCSPISGHTSVYWYQQALGLGLQFLLWYDEGEERNRGNFPPRFSGRQFPNYSSELNVNALELEDSALYLCASSLAGDSPLHFGNGTRLTVT.

This chain uses TRBV24-1 with TRBJ1-4, with D perhaps TRBD1 (6 bases). Germline CDR1 reads KGHDR; CDR2 reads SFDVKD. Trimming shortened V by 3 bases and J by 5 bases, and 12 bases separated the two germline ends. The CDR3 is 15 amino acids. The CDR3 region has the DNA TGTGCCACCAGTGATCAACAGGGCGGGAATGAAAAACTGTTTTTT. Its translation is CATSDQQGGNEKLFF.

V and J are TRBV4-3 and TRBJ2-3; D may be TRBD2 (6 bases). CDR1 is LGHNA, CDR2 YSLEER, per germline. Trimming pared 0 bases from V and 1 base from J, leaving 11 bases between. The CDR3 sequence is 16 residues long. The CDR3 region has the DNA TGCGCCAGCAGCCAAGATCCGCGACTAGGCACAGATACGCAGTATTTT. This codes for CASSQDPRLGTDTQYF.

This chain joins TRBV27 and TRBJ2-5, with D tentatively TRBD1 (6 bases). Trimming removed 2 bases from V and 5 bases from J, with 12 bases in between. This CDR3 contains 14 residues. The germline CDR1 and CDR2 sequences are MNHEY and SMNVEV (reference sequence). The CDR3 region is CASSLNGGGETQYF. Here the CDR3 DNA reads TGTGCCAGCAGTTTAAATGGGGGCGGGGAGACCCAGTACTTC.

This chain uses TRBV4-1 with TRBJ2-2, with D possibly being TRBD1 (6 bases). In germline, CDR1 is MGHRA, CDR2 YSYEKL. The CDR3 contains 14 residues. The germline V and J ends were trimmed by 7 bases and 4 bases, with 13 bases remaining between them. Here the CDR3 reads CASTKTGGTGELFF. The CDR3 nucleotides are TGCGCCAGCACAAAGACAGGCGGCACCGGGGAGCTGTTTTTT.

There are a few counts of this clone. J is TRBJ1-2 and V is TRBV7-2; D may be TRBD1 (5 bases). The CDR3 consists of 14 residues. CDR1 and CDR2 from the germline V gene are SGHTA and FQGNSA. The V end lost 6 bases, the J end lost 4 bases, and 15 bases lay between the germline ends. The CDR3 DNA sequence: TGTGCCAGCAGTGGGGCGGGGACGACCTATGGCTACACCTTC. Its protein product is CASSGAGTTYGYTF.

The chain links TRBV5-4 to TRBJ2-7, with a tentative D call TRBD2 (6 bases). CDR3 length: 13 residues. Germline V lookup: CDR1 SGHNT, CDR2 YYREEE (reference sequence). V lost 8 bases and J 6 bases, leaving 18 bases between the germline ends. CDR3 sequence (DNA): TGTGCCAGTGAGTCGGGACTTAGCACCGAGCAGTACTTC. It codes for CASESGLSTEQYF.

J is TRBJ2-7 and V is TRBV19, with TRBD1 as a possible D gene (6 bases). This CDR3 contains 15 residues. Looked up from germline, CDR1 is LNHDA and CDR2 is SQIVND (reference sequence). V was pared by 0 bases and J by 0 bases, with 9 bases between. The CDR3 spells CASSIEGGTSYEQYF. The CDR3 region has the DNA TGTGCCAGTAGTATAGAAGGGGGTACCTCCTACGAGCAGTACTTC.